This section outlines one TCR beta chain sequence together with its context. The data were taken from a study of blood T cell repertoires in COVID-19. The CDR3 has 15 residues. Germline V gene lookup returns CDR1 MNHEY and CDR2 SMNVEV (reference sequence). Trimming removed 2 bases at V and 0 bases at J, with 10 bases between. Data came from immunoSEQ multiplex PCR; TCRdb stores just in-frame clones and leaves some out. The sample consists of 300,000 or so clones, about nine tenths of them appearing once. The origin of this receptor is a woman between 25 and 40 years old with COVID-19, enrolled during active disease. The chain employs TRBV27 and TRBJ1-2, with D possibly matching TRBD1 (6 bases). Sequencing used peripheral blood. CDR3 DNA: TGTGCCAGCAGTTTAAATGGACAGACTAACTATGGCTACACCTTC. This encodes CASSLNGQTNYGYTF.